Sequencing of this T cell receptor (beta chain) was carried out in a study of long-term antiretroviral therapy in people with HIV. Points from the study as a whole: Dating from about 2004 to 2018, the blood was possibly obtained under older ART regimens. Data on ART adherence, viral resistance or therapy changes were unavailable. ART was followed by higher diversity that remained below transplant donor controls.

V was clipped by 4 bases and J by 7 bases; unmatched bases: 6. The CDR3 totals 15 residues. Germline V lookup: CDR1 PRHDT, CDR2 FYEKMQ (reference sequence). It was version v3.0 of the immunoSEQ assay that was run at survey level. Sequencing used immunoSEQ multiplex PCR; TCRdb keeps in-frame clones, though not all of them. Here the sample spans about 35,000 clones, roughly four fifths being singletons. A note on this clone: The antigen is undetermined.

The specimen comprised unsorted PBMCs, sampled 0.3 years after starting antiretroviral therapy. The TCR comes from a man aged 18-30 years with HIV. The rearrangement links TRBV13 to TRBJ2-7, with 14 nucleotides matching TRBD2. In DNA form, the CDR3 reads TGTGCCAGCAGCTCCCTGGGGACTAGCGGGAGAGAGCAGTACTTC. This encodes CASSSLGTSGREQYF. Full variable domain (remainder filled in from reference TRBV13 and TRBJ2-7): AAGVIQSPRHLIKEKRETATLKCYPIPRHDTVYWYQQGPGQDPQFLISFYEKMQSDKGSIPDRFSAQQFSDYHSELNMSSLELGDSALYFCASSSLGTSGREQYFGPGTRLTVT.